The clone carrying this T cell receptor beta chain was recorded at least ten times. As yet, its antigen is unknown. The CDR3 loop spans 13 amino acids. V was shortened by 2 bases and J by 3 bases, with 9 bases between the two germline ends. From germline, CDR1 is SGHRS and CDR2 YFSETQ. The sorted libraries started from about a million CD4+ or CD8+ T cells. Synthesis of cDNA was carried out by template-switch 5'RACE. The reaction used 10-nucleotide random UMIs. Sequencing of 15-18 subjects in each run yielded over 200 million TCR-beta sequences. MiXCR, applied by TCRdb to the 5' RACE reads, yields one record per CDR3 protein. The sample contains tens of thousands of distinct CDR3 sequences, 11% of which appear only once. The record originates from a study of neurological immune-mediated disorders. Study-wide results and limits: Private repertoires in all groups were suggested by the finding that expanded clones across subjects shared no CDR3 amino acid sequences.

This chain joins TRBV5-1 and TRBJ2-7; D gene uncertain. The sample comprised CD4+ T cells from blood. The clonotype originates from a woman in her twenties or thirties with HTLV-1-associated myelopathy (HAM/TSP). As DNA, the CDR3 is TGCGCCAGCAGCTTAGAAGCGAACTACGAGCAGTACTTC. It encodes CASSLEANYEQYF.